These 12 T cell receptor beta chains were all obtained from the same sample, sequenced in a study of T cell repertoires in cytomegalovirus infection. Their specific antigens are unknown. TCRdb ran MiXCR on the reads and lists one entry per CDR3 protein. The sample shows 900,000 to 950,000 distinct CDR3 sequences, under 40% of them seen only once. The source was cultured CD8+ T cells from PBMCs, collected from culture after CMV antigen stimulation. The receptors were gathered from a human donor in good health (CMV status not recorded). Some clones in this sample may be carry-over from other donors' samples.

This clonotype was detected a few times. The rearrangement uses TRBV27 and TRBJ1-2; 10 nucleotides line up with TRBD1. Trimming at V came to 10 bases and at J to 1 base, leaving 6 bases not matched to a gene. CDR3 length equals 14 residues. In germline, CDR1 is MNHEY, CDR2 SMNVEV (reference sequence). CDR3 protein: CATMTGGFNYGYTF. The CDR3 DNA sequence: TGTGCCACCATGACAGGGGGCTTTAACTATGGCTACACCTTC.

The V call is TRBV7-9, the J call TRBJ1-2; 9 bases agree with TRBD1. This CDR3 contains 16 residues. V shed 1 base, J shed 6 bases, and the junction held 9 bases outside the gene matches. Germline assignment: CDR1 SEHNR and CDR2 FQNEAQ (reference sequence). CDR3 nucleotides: TGTGCCAGCAGCTTAGAAAACAGGGGGCGCGGCCATGGCTACACCTTC. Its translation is CASSLENRGRGHGYTF.

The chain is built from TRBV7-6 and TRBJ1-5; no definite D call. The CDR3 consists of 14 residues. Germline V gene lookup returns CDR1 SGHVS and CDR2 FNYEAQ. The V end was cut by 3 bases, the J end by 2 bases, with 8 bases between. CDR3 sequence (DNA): TGTGCCAGCAGCTTCACCAGCGGCAATCAGCCCCAGCATTTT. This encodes CASSFTSGNQPQHF.

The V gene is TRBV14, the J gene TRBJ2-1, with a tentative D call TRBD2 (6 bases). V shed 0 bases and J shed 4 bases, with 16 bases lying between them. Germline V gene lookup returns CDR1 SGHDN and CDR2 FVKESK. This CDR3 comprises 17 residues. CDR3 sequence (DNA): TGTGCCAGCAGCCAAGAAGGGTGGACGGGGGTATACAATGAGCAGTTCTTC. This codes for CASSQEGWTGVYNEQFF.

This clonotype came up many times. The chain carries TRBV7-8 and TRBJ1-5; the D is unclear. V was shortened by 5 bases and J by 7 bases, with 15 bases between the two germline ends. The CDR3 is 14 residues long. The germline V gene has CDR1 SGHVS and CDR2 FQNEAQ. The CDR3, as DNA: TGTGCCAGCAGCACTCGGACGGGAACACAGCCCCAGCATTTT. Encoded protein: CASSTRTGTQPQHF.

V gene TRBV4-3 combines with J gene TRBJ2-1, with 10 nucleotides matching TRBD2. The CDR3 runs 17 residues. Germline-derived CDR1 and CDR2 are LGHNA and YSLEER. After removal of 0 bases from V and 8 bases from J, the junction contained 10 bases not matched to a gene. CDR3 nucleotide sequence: TGCGCCAGCAGCCAAGACCCCCAGCGGGGGGGCCGGGATGAGCAGTTCTTC. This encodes CASSQDPQRGGRDEQFF.

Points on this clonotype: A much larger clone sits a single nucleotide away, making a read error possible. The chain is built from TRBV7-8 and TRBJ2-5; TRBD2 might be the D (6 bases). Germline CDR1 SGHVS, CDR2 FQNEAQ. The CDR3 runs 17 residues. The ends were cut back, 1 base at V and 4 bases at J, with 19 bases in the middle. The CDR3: CASSLEVAGILPETQYF. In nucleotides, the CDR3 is TGTGCCAGCAGCTTAGAAGTTGCGGGGATCCTCCCAGAGACCCAGTACTTC.

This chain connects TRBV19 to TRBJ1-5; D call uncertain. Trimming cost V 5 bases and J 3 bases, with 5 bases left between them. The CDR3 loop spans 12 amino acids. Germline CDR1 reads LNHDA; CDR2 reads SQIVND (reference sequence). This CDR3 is CASSEYNQPQHF. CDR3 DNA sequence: TGTGCCAGTAGTGAGTACAATCAGCCCCAGCATTTT. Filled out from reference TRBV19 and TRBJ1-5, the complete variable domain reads DGGITQSPKYLFRKEGQNVTLSCEQNLNHDAMYWYRQDPGQGLRLIYYSQIVNDFQKGDIAEGYSVSREKKESFPLTVTSAQKNPTAFYLCASSEYNQPQHFGDGTRLSIL.

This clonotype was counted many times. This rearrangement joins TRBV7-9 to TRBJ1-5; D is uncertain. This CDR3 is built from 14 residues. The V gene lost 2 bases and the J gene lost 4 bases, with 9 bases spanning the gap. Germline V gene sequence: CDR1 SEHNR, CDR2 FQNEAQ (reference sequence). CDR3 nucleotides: TGTGCCAGCAGCTTACCGGGCCCAAATCAGCCCCAGCATTTT. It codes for CASSLPGPNQPQHF.

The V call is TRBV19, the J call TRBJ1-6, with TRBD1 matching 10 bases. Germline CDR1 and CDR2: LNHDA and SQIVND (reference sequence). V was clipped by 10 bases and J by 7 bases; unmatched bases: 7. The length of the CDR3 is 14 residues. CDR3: CANGTGDLNSPLHF. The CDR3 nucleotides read TGTGCCAACGGGACAGGGGATTTGAATTCACCCCTCCACTTT.

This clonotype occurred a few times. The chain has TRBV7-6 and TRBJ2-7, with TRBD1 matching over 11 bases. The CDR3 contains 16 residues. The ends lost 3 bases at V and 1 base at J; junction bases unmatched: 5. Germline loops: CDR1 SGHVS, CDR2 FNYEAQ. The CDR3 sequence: CASSLNGQGASYEQYF. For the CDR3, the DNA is TGTGCCAGCAGCTTGAATGGACAGGGGGCTTCCTACGAGCAGTACTTC.

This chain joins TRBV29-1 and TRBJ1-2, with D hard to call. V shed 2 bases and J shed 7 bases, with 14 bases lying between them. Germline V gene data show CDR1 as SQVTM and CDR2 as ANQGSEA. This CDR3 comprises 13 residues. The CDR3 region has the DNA TGCAGCGTTGAACTGGCGGAGAAGACTGGCTACACCTTC. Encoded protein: CSVELAEKTGYTF. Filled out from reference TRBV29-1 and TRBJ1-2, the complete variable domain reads SAVISQKPSRDICQRGTSLTIQCQVDSQVTMMFWYRQQPGQSLTLIATANQGSEATYESGFVIDKFPISRPNLTFSTLTVSNMSPEDSSIYLCSVELAEKTGYTFGSGTRLTVV.